The 27 T cell receptor beta chains below all came from one sample that was sequenced in a study of T cells after yellow fever vaccination. TCRdb reanalysed the 5' RACE reads using MiXCR and keeps one entry per CDR3 protein. The table records hundreds of thousands of distinct CDR3 sequences, around 12% of them present only once. Material: CD4+ T cells sorted from PBMCs, obtained 15 days after the yellow fever booster vaccination. These TCRs come from a man between 18 and 35 years old who received the YFV17D yellow fever vaccine.

The sample holds a few counts of this clonotype. The chain couples TRBV28 to TRBJ2-2; D is possibly TRBD1 (6 bases). Germline CDR1 and CDR2: MDHEN and SYDVKM. The CDR3 covers 13 residues. The V end lost 8 bases, the J end lost 1 base, and 8 bases lay between the germline ends. The CDR3: CASGRGNTGELFF. CDR3 nucleotides: TGTGCCAGCGGCAGGGGGAACACCGGGGAGCTGTTTTTT.

This rearrangement joins TRBV7-2 to TRBJ2-5, with D unclear. The ends were cut back, 1 base at V and 1 base at J, with 7 bases in the middle. The CDR3 has 14 residues. The V gene's germline CDR1 is SGHTA and CDR2 FQGNSA. CDR3 sequence (DNA): TGTGCCAGCAGCTTAGAGCAAGCCCAAGAGACCCAGTACTTC. Translating it yields CASSLEQAQETQYF. The full variable domain, in which reference TRBV7-2 and TRBJ2-5 provide the parts outside the CDR3, is GAGVSQSPSNKVTEKGKDVELRCDPISGHTALYWYRQSLGQGLEFLIYFQGNSAPDKSGLPSDRFSAERTGGSVSTLTIQRTQQEDSAVYLCASSLEQAQETQYFGPGTRLLVL.

This rearrangement joins TRBV5-6 to TRBJ2-2; D gene ambiguous. CDR1 is SGHDT, CDR2 YYEEEE, per germline. The CDR3 sequence is 16 residues long. Trimming removed 4 bases from V and 6 bases from J, with 19 bases in between. In nucleotides, the CDR3 is TGTGCCAGCAGCGTGAAGCTCCTAGACTGGGCCGGGGAGCTGTTTTTT. Amino acid sequence: CASSVKLLDWAGELFF. Variable domain in full (rest from reference TRBV5-6 and TRBJ2-2): DAGVTQSPTHLIKTRGQQVTLRCSPKSGHDTVSWYQQALGQGPQFIFQYYEEEERQRGNFPDRFSGHQFPNYSSELNVNALLLGDSALYLCASSVKLLDWAGELFFGEGSRLTVL.

The chain has TRBV5-1 and TRBJ2-5, with D unclear. The ends were cut back, 4 bases at V and 1 base at J, with 14 bases in the middle. Germline V lookup: CDR1 SGHRS, CDR2 YFSETQ. The CDR3 runs to 15 residues. Here the CDR3 reads CASSRSRESQETQYF. In DNA, the CDR3 is TGCGCCAGCAGCCGAAGTCGAGAGAGCCAAGAGACCCAGTACTTC.

The CDR3 sequence: CASSPRRTGGDGEQYV. CDR3 sequence (DNA): TGTGCCAGCTCACCACGTCGGACAGGGGGAGACGGCGAGCAGTACGTC. V gene TRBV18 combines with J gene TRBJ2-7, with 10 bases fitting TRBD1. V trimming: 1 base; J trimming: 6 bases; junction bases outside the gene matches: 9. CDR1 and CDR2 from the germline V gene are KGHSH and LQKENI. There are 16 residues in the CDR3.

The chain uses TRBV9 and TRBJ1-1, with D maybe TRBD1 (5 bases). The germline gives CDR1 SGDLS, CDR2 YYNGEE. V lost 3 bases and J lost 0, with 18 bases in between. This CDR3 region has 17 residues. CDR3 bases: TGTGCCAGCAGCGCTGGGGGAGGCTGGAATTTGAACACTGAAGCTTTCTTT. As protein: CASSAGGGWNLNTEAFF.

The chain carries TRBV15 and TRBJ1-5; 10 nucleotides align to TRBD1. Germline CDR1 and CDR2: LNHNV and YYDKDF (reference sequence). The CDR3 length is 15 residues. V lost 5 bases and J lost 1; bases outside the gene matches: 2. CDR3 amino acids: CATSRDRGSNQPQHF. The CDR3 region has the DNA TGTGCCACCAGCCGGGACAGGGGAAGCAATCAGCCCCAGCATTTT.

J is TRBJ1-4 and V is TRBV20-1; tentative D call: TRBD1 (5 bases). Trimming pared 4 bases from V and 4 bases from J, leaving 22 bases between. Per germline, CDR1 DFQATT and CDR2 SNEGSKA (reference sequence). The CDR3 is made up of 17 amino acids. The CDR3 is CSATPPGLRMVNEKLFF. Written as DNA, the CDR3 is TGCAGTGCTACACCACCGGGACTGAGAATGGTTAATGAAAAACTGTTTTTT.

There are many counts of this clonotype. The CDR3 DNA is TGTGCCAGCAGCTTAGCGCTCCGGGACGGCCCGCGCTACACCTTC. Protein product: CASSLALRDGPRYTF. The V call is TRBV7-2, the J call TRBJ1-2; possibly TRBD1 for D (5 bases). The CDR3 consists of 15 residues. Germline V gives CDR1 SGHTA, CDR2 FQGNSA. The ends were cut back, 0 bases at V and 9 bases at J, with 17 bases in the middle.

This clonotype has just a few counts. The rearrangement links TRBV27 to TRBJ1-4, with 10 bases identical to TRBD1. Germline CDR1 MNHEY, CDR2 SMNVEV (reference sequence). Trimming at V came to 5 bases and at J to 8 bases, leaving 8 bases not matched to a gene. This CDR3 is built from 15 residues. CDR3 DNA sequence: TGTGCCAGCAGTCGCCGGACAGGGGGGTACGAAAAACTGTTTTTT. Translating it yields CASSRRTGGYEKLFF.

The V call is TRBV4-3, the J call TRBJ2-7; the D gene could be TRBD1 or TRBD2 (5 bases each). CDR3 length equals 13 residues. The germline V gene encodes CDR1 LGHNA and CDR2 YSLEER. V lost 4 bases and J lost 3, with 10 bases in between. CDR3 nucleotides: TGCGCCAGCAGCCGGGACGAAGGCTACGAGCAGTACTTC. It encodes CASSRDEGYEQYF.

This clonotype was seen a handful of times. This chain uses TRBV7-7 with TRBJ2-3, with no clear D. Trimming left V 1 base short and J 3 bases short, with 8 bases between. CDR3 length equals 14 residues. Per germline, CDR1 SSHAT and CDR2 FNYEAQ (reference sequence). CDR3 region: CASSLDRQTDTQYF. CDR3 nucleotides: TGTGCCAGCAGCTTAGATCGACAAACAGATACGCAGTATTTT. The whole variable domain, filled in from reference TRBV7-7 and TRBJ2-3, reads GAGVSQSPRYKVTKRGQDVTLRCDPISSHATLYWYQQALGQGPEFLTYFNYEAQPDKSGLPSDRFSAERPEGSISTLTIQRTEQRDSAMYRCASSLDRQTDTQYFGPGTRLTVL.

This chain links TRBV6-2 or TRBV6-3 with TRBJ1-6; no definite D call. CDR1 is MNHEY and CDR2 is SVGEGT in the germline V gene. Trimming left V 5 bases short and J 9 bases short, with 8 bases between. The CDR3 covers 12 residues. Here the CDR3 reads CASSIPGSPLHF. For the CDR3, the DNA is TGTGCCAGCAGTATCCCAGGTTCACCCCTCCACTTT.

This clonotype was recorded a few times. The chain has TRBV10-3 and TRBJ2-3, with D perhaps matching TRBD2 (7 bases). Germline V gene lookup returns CDR1 ENHRY and CDR2 SYGVKD. This CDR3 region has 14 residues. The germline V and J ends were trimmed by 6 bases and 5 bases, with 15 bases remaining between them. The CDR3 nucleotides are TGTGCCATCAGACTTGGGGGGGCCGAAGATACGCAGTATTTT. It yields the protein CAIRLGGAEDTQYF.

This chain links TRBV5-1 with TRBJ2-3; 9 positions agree with TRBD2. This CDR3 comprises 15 residues. With V trimmed by 0 bases and J by 6 bases, 5 bases remained unmatched. The V gene's germline CDR1 is SGHRS and CDR2 YFSETQ. The chain's CDR3 is CASSLVASGEDTQYF. The CDR3 DNA is TGCGCCAGCAGCTTGGTGGCTAGCGGGGAGGATACGCAGTATTTT.

This clonotype was counted ten times or more. The junction differs from germline at one of its ends, possibly a read error. The J gene is TRBJ2-2, the V gene TRBV18, with 7 bases lining up with TRBD1. The CDR3 contains 15 residues. Germline CDR1 KGHSH, CDR2 LQKENI. The chain's CDR3 is CASSPRTGNTGELFF. CDR3 bases: TGCGCCAGCAGCCCTCGGACAGGGAACACCGGGGAGCTGTTTTTT.

This clonotype was seen at least ten times. The chain joins TRBV20-1 to TRBJ2-3; 8 bases match TRBD2. V shed 0 bases and J 1 base; nucleotides not matched to a gene: 0. The CDR3 totals 14 residues. Germline V gives CDR1 DFQATT, CDR2 SNEGSKA (reference sequence). CDR3 amino acids: CSARDSGGTDTQYF. As DNA, the CDR3 is TGCAGTGCTAGAGATAGCGGGGGCACAGATACGCAGTATTTT.

This clonotype was detected a few times. V is TRBV2 and J is TRBJ1-5, with unresolved D. The germline V gene encodes CDR1 SNHLY and CDR2 FYNNEI. This CDR3 has 13 amino acids. V lost 4 bases, J lost 8 bases, and 12 bases lay in between. The CDR3 bases are TGTGCCAGCAGTGTCGGCGGTTGGGAGCCCCAGCATTTT. Its protein product is CASSVGGWEPQHF. Looking up the rest from reference TRBV2 and TRBJ1-5 gives the full variable domain: EPEVTQTPSHQVTQMGQEVILRCVPISNHLYFYWYRQILGQKVEFLVSFYNNEISEKSEIFDDQFSVERPDGSNFTLKIRSTKLEDSAMYFCASSVGGWEPQHFGDGTRLSIL.

V is TRBV28 and J is TRBJ1-5; D possibly corresponds to TRBD1 (6 bases). Trimming left V 5 bases short and J 4 bases short, with 12 bases between. The CDR3 totals 14 residues. Germline-derived CDR1 and CDR2 are MDHEN and SYDVKM. The CDR3 loop is CASSPYRVNQPQHF. DNA for the CDR3: TGTGCCAGCAGTCCCTACAGGGTGAATCAGCCCCAGCATTTT.

The chain uses TRBV10-3 and TRBJ2-5; D is undetermined. Trimming took 2 bases from V and 5 from J, leaving 15 bases between them. This CDR3 is built from 15 residues. Germline lookup yields CDR1 ENHRY and CDR2 SYGVKD. For the CDR3, the DNA is TGTGCCATCAGTGAGCCACACCCAGGCCCGGAGACCCAGTACTTC. Translated, it gives CAISEPHPGPETQYF.

In its sample, this clonotype was seen many times. This chain links TRBV6-1 with TRBJ2-3; 8 nucleotides line up with TRBD2. J gave up 3 bases and V 8 bases, and 4 bases lay outside the gene matches. Germline CDR1 is MNHNS and CDR2 is SASEGT. This CDR3 region has 13 residues. The CDR3 reads CASGTRGTDTQYF. In DNA form, the CDR3 reads TGTGCCAGCGGGACTAGGGGAACAGATACGCAGTATTTT.

The chain employs TRBV5-1 and TRBJ1-4, with D possibly TRBD1 on 6 matching bases. Trimming shortened V by 4 bases and J by 5 bases, and 15 bases separated the two germline ends. The CDR3 consists of 15 residues. In germline, CDR1 is SGHRS, CDR2 YFSETQ. The DNA for the CDR3 is TGCGCCAGCAGCCCTAGGACAGCAGTGAATGAAAAACTGTTTTTT. Translated: CASSPRTAVNEKLFF.

This clonotype was counted only a few times. The genes are TRBV2 and TRBJ1-2; 9 positions match TRBD1. Trimming took 5 bases from V and 3 from J; bases not matched to a gene: 10. This CDR3 is built from 16 residues. From germline, CDR1 is SNHLY and CDR2 FYNNEI. The CDR3 reads CASSYTGGLPYYGYTF. In DNA form, the CDR3 reads TGTGCCAGCAGTTATACAGGGGGCCTCCCTTACTATGGCTACACCTTC. The complete variable domain, with remaining parts taken from reference TRBV2 and TRBJ1-2, reads EPEVTQTPSHQVTQMGQEVILRCVPISNHLYFYWYRQILGQKVEFLVSFYNNEISEKSEIFDDQFSVERPDGSNFTLKIRSTKLEDSAMYFCASSYTGGLPYYGYTFGSGTRLTVV.

The J gene is TRBJ1-5, the V gene TRBV10-3, with D possibly matching TRBD1 (5 bases). The length of the CDR3 is 17 residues. Germline V gene data show CDR1 as ENHRY and CDR2 as SYGVKD. V was trimmed by 3 bases and J by 0 bases, leaving 15 bases between them. The CDR3 reads CAISDSLGADSNQPQHF. The CDR3 DNA sequence: TGTGCCATCAGTGACTCATTAGGGGCAGATAGCAATCAGCCCCAGCATTTT.

This clonotype was seen only a few times. The rearrangement links TRBV7-9 to TRBJ2-5, with 9 bases fitting TRBD1. The CDR3 has 15 amino acids. Trimming cost V 5 bases and J 5 bases; bases outside gene matches: 9. Per germline, CDR1 SEHNR and CDR2 FQNEAQ (reference sequence). CDR3 loop: CASSGTGREFETQYF. The CDR3 bases are TGTGCCAGCAGCGGGACAGGGAGGGAATTCGAGACCCAGTACTTC. Looking up the rest from reference TRBV7-9 and TRBJ2-5 gives the full variable domain: DTGVSQNPRHKITKRGQNVTFRCDPISEHNRLYWYRQTLGQGPEFLTYFQNEAQLEKSRLLSDRFSAERPKGSFSTLEIQRTEQGDSAMYLCASSGTGREFETQYFGPGTRLLVL.

The table lists this clonotype with a few counts. V is TRBV7-2 and J is TRBJ2-4; possibly TRBD1 for D (5 bases). Trimming pared 1 base from V and 4 bases from J, leaving 14 bases between. Germline V gene lookup returns CDR1 SGHTA and CDR2 FQGNSA. This CDR3 is built from 16 residues. DNA of the CDR3: TGTGCCAGCAGCTTAGGGGGTCAGGGAATTAAAAACATTCAGTACTTC. Translating it yields CASSLGGQGIKNIQYF.

This clonotype was seen a handful of times. V usage is TRBV4-1 and J usage is TRBJ1-2; D possibly corresponds to TRBD1 (6 bases). Germline CDR1 is MGHRA and CDR2 is YSYEKL. This CDR3 comprises 17 residues. The ends were cut back, 1 base at V and 0 bases at J, with 15 bases in the middle. CDR3 residues: CASSQVGGPKSNYGYTF. The CDR3 region has the DNA TGCGCCAGCAGCCAAGTTGGGGGCCCGAAATCTAACTATGGCTACACCTTC.